This is a list of T cell receptor beta chains from one sample in a study of radiotherapy plus CTLA-4 blockade in lung cancer. The repertoire was sequenced with immunoSEQ multiplex PCR; TCRdb's copy has only in-frame clones and lacks some. There are approximately 80,000 clones in the sample; 74% occur only once, and more than 7.5% lies in the top ten. The source was peripheral blood, collected from a patient treated with radiotherapy plus ipilimumab. Receptor source: a human donor with non-small cell lung cancer whose response to radiotherapy plus ipilimumab could not be evaluated. Both conserved end residues are part of each CDR3. Each record gives: D gene, clone size, J gene, V gene, CDR3 DNA, CDR3 protein. D genes are given only for firm matches. The size field is filled for only some rows; it gives once, few, many or a size class.

NA NA TRBJ2-3 TRBV5-1 TGCGCCAGCAGCTTGGGGAGCGGGCCGCCATCGCCAGATACGCAGTATTTT CASSLGSGPPSPDTQYF
TRBD1 NA TRBJ2-7 TRBV5-4 TGTGCCAGCAGCTCCGGGACAGGGACCGGCGAGCAGTACTTC CASSSGTGTGEQYF
TRBD2 few TRBJ2-3 TRBV10-3 TGTGCCATCAAAGACCCGACGGGACTAGCGGGAGGAGGGACGCAGTATTTT CAIKDPTGLAGGGTQYF
TRBD2 NA TRBJ2-3 TRBV4-3 TGCGCCAGCAGCCAAGTGTCTAGCGGGTTCACAGATACGCAGTATTTT CASSQVSSGFTDTQYF
TRBD1 NA TRBJ2-7 TRBV19 TGTGCCAGTAGTTGGACAGGGGGCTACGAGCAGTACTTC CASSWTGGYEQYF
TRBD1 NA TRBJ1-1 TRBV30 TGTGCCTGGAGTGTACTTAACAGGGGATGGGCTGAAGCTTTCTTT CAWSVLNRGWAEAFF
TRBD2 NA TRBJ2-3 TRBV4-1 TGCGCCAGCAGCCTATACCCCACTACTAGCGTGCGTACGCAGTATTTT CASSLYPTTSVRTQYF
NA NA TRBJ1-5 TRBV4-1 TGCGCCAGCAGCCAAGTTTCTTTGTCGGGAGGGAGTCAGCCCCAGCATTTT CASSQVSLSGGSQPQHF
NA NA TRBJ1-2 TRBV2 TGTGCCAGCAGCCCGGGAATTTCCCATGGCTACACCTTC CASSPGISHGYTF
NA NA TRBJ2-4 TRBV7-9 TGTGCCAGCAGCCGGGGTAGGTCAAACCAGTACTTC CASSRGRSNQYF
NA NA TRBJ1-1 TRBV7-3 TGTGCCAGCAGCTTACTCCGGACAGCTGAAGCTTTCTTT CASSLLRTAEAFF
NA NA TRBJ2-6 TRBV6-4 TGTGCCAGCAGCCTAACTCTCTCTGGGGCCAACGTCCTGACTTTC CASSLTLSGANVLTF
TRBD2 NA TRBJ2-1 TRBV6-5 TGTGCCAGCAGTTACGAGCGGGAGTTTAATGAGCAGTTCTTC CASSYEREFNEQFF
NA NA TRBJ1-1 TRBV6-1 TGTGCCAGCAGTGCGCACCAGGGTTTTGCTGGCACTGAAGCTTTCTTT CASSAHQGFAGTEAFF
NA few TRBJ1-2 TRBV4-3 TGCGCCAGCAGCCAAGATCCAGGGCTCGCTAACTATGGCTACACCTTC CASSQDPGLANYGYTF
NA NA TRBJ1-1 TRBV25-1 TGTGCCAGCAGTGGATCCAGGGACACTGAAGCTTTCTTT CASSGSRDTEAFF
NA once TRBJ2-5 TRBV27 TGTGCCAGCAGTTTAGGGGGGACCCAAGAGACCCAGTACTTC CASSLGGTQETQYF
TRBD2 NA TRBJ2-5 TRBV19 TGTGCCAGTAGTATAGCGAACCGGACTAGCGGGAGCAGATTTCAAGAGACCCAGTACTTC CASSIANRTSGSRFQETQYF
TRBD1 NA TRBJ2-7 TRBV5-1 TGCGCCAGCAGCTCCGGGGCTGGGGGACAGGGCGATCTCAAGCAGTACTTC CASSSGAGGQGDLKQYF
NA NA TRBJ1-2 TRBV2 TGTGCCAGCAGCCCAGACGGAGGAGATTATGGCTACACCTTC CASSPDGGDYGYTF
NA NA TRBJ1-2 TRBV5-1 TGCGCCAGCAGCTTGGTATGGGGGGAAGGCTACACCTTC CASSLVWGEGYTF
TRBD1 NA TRBJ1-6 TRBV30 TGTGCCTGGGTGGACAGGGGGATTTCACCCCTCCACTTT CAWVDRGISPLHF
NA NA TRBJ1-3 TRBV2 TGTGCCACCCCCAGGACAGAGAGCTCTGGAAACACCATATATTTT CATPRTESSGNTIYF
TRBD2 NA TRBJ2-7 TRBV6-5 TGTGCCAGCAGTTCTTGGACTAGCGGCTCCTACGAGCAGTACTTC CASSSWTSGSYEQYF
NA NA TRBJ1-2 TRBV7-8 TGTGCCAGCAGCTTAGACAGGATGAACTATGGCTACACCTTC CASSLDRMNYGYTF
NA NA TRBJ2-7 TRBV7-2 TGTGCCAGCAGCTTAGGCTCGGGAACCTACGAGCAGTACTTC CASSLGSGTYEQYF
NA NA TRBJ1-6 TRBV7-9 TGTGCCAGCAGCCGGGGGGGGTCGAATTCACCCCTCCACTTT CASSRGGSNSPLHF